This T cell receptor beta chain was identified during a study of vaccination and CD4 T cells after COVID-19. Study context: Each of the control cultures got a CEFX pool, an HIV-1 Nef pool, or no peptide.

Remarks on this clonotype: The antigen is undetermined.

Cultured CD4+ T cell DNA underwent sequencing with the Oncomine TCR Beta short-read assay. TCRdb re-called the PCR reads through MiXCR, storing one row per CDR3 protein. Seen here are 2,000 to 2,500 distinct CDR3 sequences, 15% to 20% observed once, and the top ten hold 20%. As for treatment: approximately nine-day PBMC culture with coronavirus spike peptide pools or control peptides (ViraFEST assay). Pre-COVID-19 pandemic sampling (2011-2018) yielded the unexposed donor's CD4+ T cells. Culture of some 1.9 million PBMCs per well took place with 10 IU/ml IL-2 and approximately 11 ug/ml peptide pools. Negative selection enriched CD4+ T cells from cultures at 9 to 10 days. Contingent on cell availability, unexposed-donor CD4+ T cells were interrogated with SARS-CoV-2 S/N and four cold-coronavirus spikes. The sequence was obtained from a human donor in good health. Material for sequencing was CD4+ T cells from blood, cultured in vitro.

CDR3 loop: CASSVGGGVGQPQHF. CDR3 bases: TGTGCCAGCAGCGTAGGGGGAGGAGTTGGGCAGCCCCAGCATTTT. The chain couples TRBV9 to TRBJ1-5; D unclear. Looked up from germline, CDR1 is SGDLS and CDR2 is YYNGEE. This CDR3 is 15 amino acids long. V was pared by 0 bases and J by 7 bases, with 14 bases between.